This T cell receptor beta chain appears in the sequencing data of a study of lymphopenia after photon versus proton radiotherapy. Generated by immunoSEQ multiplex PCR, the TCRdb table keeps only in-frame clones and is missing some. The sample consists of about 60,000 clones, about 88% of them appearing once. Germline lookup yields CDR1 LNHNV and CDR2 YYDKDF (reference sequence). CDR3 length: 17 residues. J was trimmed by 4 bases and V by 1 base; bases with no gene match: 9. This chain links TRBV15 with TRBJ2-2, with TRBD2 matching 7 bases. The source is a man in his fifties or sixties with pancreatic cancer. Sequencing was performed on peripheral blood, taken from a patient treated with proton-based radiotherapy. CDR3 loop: CATSRVGGGGPTGELFF. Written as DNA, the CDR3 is TGTGCCACCAGCAGAGTGGGAGGCGGGGGACCCACCGGGGAGCTGTTTTTT.